The present T cell receptor beta chain was sequenced within a study of blood T cell repertoires in COVID-19. Original analysis: From reference gene primer amplification, estimates of nucleated cell counts were derived. Profiled with immunoSEQ multiplex PCR; TCRdb holds only in-frame clones, not every one. That table gives V, J and clone size, and the DNA gave D and trimming. Of 35,000 to 45,000 clones in the sample, about 90% were seen once. CDR1 is MDHEN and CDR2 is SYDVKM in the germline V gene. The ends lost 7 bases at V and 3 bases at J; junction bases unmatched: 5. The CDR3 contains 13 residues. V usage is TRBV28 and J usage is TRBJ1-2; 7 positions match TRBD1. Material for sequencing was peripheral blood. The sequence derives from a man aged 50-59 years with active COVID-19. This CDR3 reads CASNGQDYYGYTF. The CDR3 nucleotides are TGTGCCAGCAACGGACAGGATTACTATGGCTACACCTTC.